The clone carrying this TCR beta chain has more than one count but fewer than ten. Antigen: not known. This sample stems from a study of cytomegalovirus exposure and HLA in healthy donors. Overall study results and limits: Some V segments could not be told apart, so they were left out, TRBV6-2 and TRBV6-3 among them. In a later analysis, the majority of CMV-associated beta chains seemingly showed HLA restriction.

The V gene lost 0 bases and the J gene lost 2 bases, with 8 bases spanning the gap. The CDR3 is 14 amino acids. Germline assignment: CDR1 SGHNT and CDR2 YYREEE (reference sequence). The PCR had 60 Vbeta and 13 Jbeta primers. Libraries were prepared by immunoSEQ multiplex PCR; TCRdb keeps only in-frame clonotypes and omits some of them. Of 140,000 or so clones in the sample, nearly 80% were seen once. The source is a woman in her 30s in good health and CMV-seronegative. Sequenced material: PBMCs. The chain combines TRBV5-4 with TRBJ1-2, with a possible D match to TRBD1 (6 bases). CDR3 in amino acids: CASSLDQGNYGYTF. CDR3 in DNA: TGTGCCAGCAGCTTGGATCAGGGGAACTATGGCTACACCTTC.